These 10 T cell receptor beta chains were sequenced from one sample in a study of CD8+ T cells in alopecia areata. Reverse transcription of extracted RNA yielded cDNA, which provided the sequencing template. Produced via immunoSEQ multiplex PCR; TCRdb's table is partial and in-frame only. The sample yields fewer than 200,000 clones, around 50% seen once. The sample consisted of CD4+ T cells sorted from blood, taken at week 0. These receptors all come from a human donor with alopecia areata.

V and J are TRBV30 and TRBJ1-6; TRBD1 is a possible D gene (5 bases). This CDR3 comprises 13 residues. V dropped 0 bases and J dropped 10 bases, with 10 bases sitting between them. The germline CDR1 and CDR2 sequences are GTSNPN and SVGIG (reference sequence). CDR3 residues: CAWSVQAKSPLHF. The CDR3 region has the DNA TGTGCCTGGAGTGTACAGGCCAAATCACCCCTCCACTTT. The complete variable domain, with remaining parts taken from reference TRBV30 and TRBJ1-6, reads SQTIHQWPATLVQPVGSPLSLECTVEGTSNPNLYWYRQAAGRGLQLLFYSVGIGQISSEVPQNLSASRPQDRQFILSSKKLLLSDSGFYLCAWSVQAKSPLHFGNGTRLTVT.

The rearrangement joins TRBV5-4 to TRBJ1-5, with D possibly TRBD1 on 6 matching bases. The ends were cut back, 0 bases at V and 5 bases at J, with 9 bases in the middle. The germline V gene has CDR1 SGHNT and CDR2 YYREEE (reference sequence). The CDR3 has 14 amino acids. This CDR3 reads CASSLGGRDQPQHF. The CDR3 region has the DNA TGTGCCAGCAGCTTGGGGGGGCGGGATCAGCCCCAGCATTTT.

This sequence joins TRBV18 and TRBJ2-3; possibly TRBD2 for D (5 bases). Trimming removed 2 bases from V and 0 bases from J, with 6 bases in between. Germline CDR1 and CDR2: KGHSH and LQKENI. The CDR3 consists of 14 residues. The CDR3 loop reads CASSPSGSTDTQYF. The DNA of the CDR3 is TGTGCCAGCTCACCATCGGGAAGCACAGATACGCAGTATTTT.

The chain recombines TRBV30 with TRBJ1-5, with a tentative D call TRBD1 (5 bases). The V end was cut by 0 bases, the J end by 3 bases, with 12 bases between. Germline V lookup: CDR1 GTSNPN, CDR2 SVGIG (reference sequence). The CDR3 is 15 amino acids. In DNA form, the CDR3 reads TGTGCCTGGAGTGTAGTGGGGCCGATCAATCAGCCCCAGCATTTT. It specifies CAWSVVGPINQPQHF.

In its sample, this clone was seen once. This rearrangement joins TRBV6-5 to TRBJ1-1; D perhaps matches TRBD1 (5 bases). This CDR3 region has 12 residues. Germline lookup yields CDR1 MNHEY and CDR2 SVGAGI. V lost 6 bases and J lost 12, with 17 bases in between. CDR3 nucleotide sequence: TGTGCCAGCAGCCCAGGAGGGGATAAAACTTTCTTT. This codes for CASSPGGDKTFF.

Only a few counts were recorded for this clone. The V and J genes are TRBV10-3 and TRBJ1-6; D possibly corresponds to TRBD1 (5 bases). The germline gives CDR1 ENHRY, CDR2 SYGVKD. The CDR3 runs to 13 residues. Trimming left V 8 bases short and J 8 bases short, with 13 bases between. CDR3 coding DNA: TGTGCCATCGGAGACAGTTTGCATTCACCCCTCCACTTT. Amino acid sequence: CAIGDSLHSPLHF.

The CDR3 loop reads CSAGTVQETQYF. As DNA, the CDR3 is TGCAGCGCCGGGACAGTACAAGAGACCCAGTACTTC. The genes are TRBV29-1 and TRBJ2-5; 7 bases match TRBD1. V lost 7 bases and J lost 2; bases outside the gene matches: 4. Germline V gene lookup returns CDR1 SQVTM and CDR2 ANQGSEA. This CDR3 spans 12 amino acids.

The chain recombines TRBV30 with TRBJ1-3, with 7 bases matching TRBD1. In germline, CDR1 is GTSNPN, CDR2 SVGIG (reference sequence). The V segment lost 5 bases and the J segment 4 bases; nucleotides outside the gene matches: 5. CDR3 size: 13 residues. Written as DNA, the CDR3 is TGTGCCTGGGACAGGGCTGCAGGAAACACCATATATTTT. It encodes CAWDRAAGNTIYF.

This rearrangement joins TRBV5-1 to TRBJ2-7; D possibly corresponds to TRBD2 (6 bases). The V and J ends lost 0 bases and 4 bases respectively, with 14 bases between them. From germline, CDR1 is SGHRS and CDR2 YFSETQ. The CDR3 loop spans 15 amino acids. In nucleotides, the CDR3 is TGCGCCAGCAGCTTGGGTAACCTAGGAGGGTACGAGCAGTACTTC. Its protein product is CASSLGNLGGYEQYF.

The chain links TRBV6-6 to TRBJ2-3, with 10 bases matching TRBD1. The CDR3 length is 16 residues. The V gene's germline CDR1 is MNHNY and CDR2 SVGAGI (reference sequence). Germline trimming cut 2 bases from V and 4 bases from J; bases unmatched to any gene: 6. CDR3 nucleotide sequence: TGTGCCAGCAGTTACGGGTCCGGGACAGGGGCAGATACGCAGTATTTT. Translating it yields CASSYGSGTGADTQYF.